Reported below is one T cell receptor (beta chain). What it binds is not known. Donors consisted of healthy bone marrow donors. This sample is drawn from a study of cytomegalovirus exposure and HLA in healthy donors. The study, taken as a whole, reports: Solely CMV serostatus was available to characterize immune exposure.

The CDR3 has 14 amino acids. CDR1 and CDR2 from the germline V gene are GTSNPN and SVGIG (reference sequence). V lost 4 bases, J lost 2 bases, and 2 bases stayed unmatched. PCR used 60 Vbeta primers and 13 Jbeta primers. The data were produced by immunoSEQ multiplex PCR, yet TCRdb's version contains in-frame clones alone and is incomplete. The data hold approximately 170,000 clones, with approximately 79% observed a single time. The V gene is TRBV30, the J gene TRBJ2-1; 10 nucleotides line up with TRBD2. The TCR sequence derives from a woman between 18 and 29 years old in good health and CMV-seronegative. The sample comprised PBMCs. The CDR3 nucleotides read TGTGCCTGGAATCTAGCGGGAGCCTACAATGAGCAGTTCTTC. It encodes CAWNLAGAYNEQFF.